The 5 T cell receptor beta chains listed next were all sequenced from one sample in a study of beta chain features in type 1 diabetes. TCRB transcripts that were expressed got sequenced, as all of the isolated RNA had been reverse transcribed. Sequenced by immunoSEQ multiplex PCR; TCRdb stores in-frame clones only, minus some. In the table there are fewer than 400,000 clones, around 7.6% of which are singletons. The sequenced sample was central memory CD4+ T cells from blood. These receptor sequences come from a woman younger than 30 in good health.

This clone was seen at least ten times. This chain links TRBV19 with TRBJ2-1, with D unresolved. The CDR3 is made up of 11 amino acids. Germline loops: CDR1 LNHDA, CDR2 SQIVND (reference sequence). With 5 bases removed from V and 1 base from J, the gap between germline ends came to 0 bases. CDR3 in amino acids: CASSSYNEQFF. The DNA of the CDR3 is TGTGCCAGTAGTTCCTACAATGAGCAGTTCTTC.

This clone was counted ten times or more. The chain recombines TRBV5-1 with TRBJ2-5, with 8 bases that match TRBD2. Germline trimming cut 5 bases from V and 4 bases from J; bases unmatched to any gene: 7. Germline assignment: CDR1 SGHRS and CDR2 YFSETQ. The CDR3 has 14 residues. CDR3 coding DNA: TGCGCCAGCAGTGCGGGAACTAGCGGAGAGACCCAGTACTTC. It encodes CASSAGTSGETQYF.

The chain couples TRBV7-2 to TRBJ1-3; 7 bases align to TRBD1. The trim removed 5 bases at V and 2 bases at J, leaving 9 bases unmatched. The CDR3 is 16 residues long. Germline V gene lookup returns CDR1 SGHTA and CDR2 FQGNSA. The CDR3 DNA sequence: TGTGCCAGCAGCCTTTCACAGGGGTCAACTGGAAACACCATATATTTT. Its translation: CASSLSQGSTGNTIYF.

The chain is built from TRBV4-2 and TRBJ2-3; a weak D match, TRBD2 (5 bases). The germline CDR1 and CDR2 sequences are LGHNA and YNFKEQ. The CDR3 runs to 13 residues. With 3 bases removed from V and 6 bases from J, the gap between germline ends came to 10 bases. The CDR3 spells CASSHPGLDTQYF. The DNA for the CDR3 is TGTGCCAGCAGCCACCCTGGACTGGATACGCAGTATTTT.

J is TRBJ1-5 and V is TRBV5-6; D remains ambiguous. V shed 3 bases and J shed 2 bases, with 9 bases lying between them. The CDR3 totals 14 residues. Germline CDR1 and CDR2: SGHDT and YYEEEE. The CDR3 region is CASSWYQGNQPQHF. The CDR3 DNA sequence: TGTGCCAGCAGCTGGTATCAGGGCAATCAGCCCCAGCATTTT.